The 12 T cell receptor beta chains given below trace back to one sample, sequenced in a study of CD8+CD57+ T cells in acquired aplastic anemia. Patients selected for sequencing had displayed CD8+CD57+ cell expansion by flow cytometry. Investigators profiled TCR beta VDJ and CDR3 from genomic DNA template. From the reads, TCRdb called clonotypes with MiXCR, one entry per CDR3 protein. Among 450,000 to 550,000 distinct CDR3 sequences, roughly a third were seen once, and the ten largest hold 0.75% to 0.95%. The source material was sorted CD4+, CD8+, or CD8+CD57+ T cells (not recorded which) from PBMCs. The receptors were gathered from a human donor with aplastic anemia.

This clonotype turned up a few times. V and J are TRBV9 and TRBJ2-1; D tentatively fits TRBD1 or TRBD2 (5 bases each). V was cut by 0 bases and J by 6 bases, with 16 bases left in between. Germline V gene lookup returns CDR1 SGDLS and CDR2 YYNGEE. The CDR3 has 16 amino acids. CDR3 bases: TGTGCCAGCAGCGTAGGTGGGCAGGGAGAGGGCAATGAGCAGTTCTTC. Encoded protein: CASSVGGQGEGNEQFF.

CDR3: CASFPGEGYGYTF. CDR3 DNA: TGTGCCAGCTTCCCAGGGGAGGGGTATGGCTACACCTTC. The chain combines TRBV2 with TRBJ1-2; TRBD1 might be the D (6 bases). Germline-derived CDR1 and CDR2 are SNHLY and FYNNEI. V was shortened by 8 bases and J by 5 bases, with 15 bases between the two germline ends. There are 13 residues in the CDR3.

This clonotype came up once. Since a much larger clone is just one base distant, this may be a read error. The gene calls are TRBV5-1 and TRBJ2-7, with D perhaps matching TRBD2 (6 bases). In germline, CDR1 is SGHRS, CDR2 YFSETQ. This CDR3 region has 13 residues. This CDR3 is CSSSPAGGNEQYF. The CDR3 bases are TGCTCCAGCAGCCCCGCTGGGGGGAACGAGCAGTACTTC.

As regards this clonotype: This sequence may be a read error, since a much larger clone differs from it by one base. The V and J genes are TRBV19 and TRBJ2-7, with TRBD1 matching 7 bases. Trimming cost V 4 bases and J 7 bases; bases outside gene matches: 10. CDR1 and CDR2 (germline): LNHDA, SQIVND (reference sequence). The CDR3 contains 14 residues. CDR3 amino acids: CASSNQGVGNEQYF. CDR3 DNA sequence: TGTGCCAGTAGTAATCAGGGGGTTGGCAATGAGCAGTACTTC.

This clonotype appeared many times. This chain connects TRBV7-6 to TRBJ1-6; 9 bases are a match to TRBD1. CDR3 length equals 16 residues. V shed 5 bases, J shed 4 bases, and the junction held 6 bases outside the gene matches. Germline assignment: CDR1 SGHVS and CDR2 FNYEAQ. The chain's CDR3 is CASSAGTGLYNSPLHF. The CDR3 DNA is TGTGCCAGCAGCGCAGGGACAGGGCTTTATAATTCACCCCTCCACTTT. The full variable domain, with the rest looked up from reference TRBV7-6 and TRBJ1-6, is GAGVSQSPRYKVTKRGQDVALRCDPISGHVSLYWYRQALGQGPEFLTYFNYEAQQDKSGLPNDRFSAERPEGSISTLTIQRTEQRDSAMYRCASSAGTGLYNSPLHFGNGTRLTVT.

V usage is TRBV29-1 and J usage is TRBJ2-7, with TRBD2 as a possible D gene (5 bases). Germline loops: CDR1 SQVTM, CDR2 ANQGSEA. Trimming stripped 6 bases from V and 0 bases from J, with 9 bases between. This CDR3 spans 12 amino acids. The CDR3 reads CSVRVSSYEQYF. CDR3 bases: TGCAGCGTGAGGGTGAGCTCCTACGAGCAGTACTTC.

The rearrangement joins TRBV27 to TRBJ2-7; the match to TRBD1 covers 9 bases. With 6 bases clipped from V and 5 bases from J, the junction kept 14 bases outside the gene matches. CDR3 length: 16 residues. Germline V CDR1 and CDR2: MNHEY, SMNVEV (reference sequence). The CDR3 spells CASRRHGQGNLHEQYF. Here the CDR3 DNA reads TGTGCCAGCAGACGCCACGGACAGGGGAACCTCCACGAGCAGTACTTC.

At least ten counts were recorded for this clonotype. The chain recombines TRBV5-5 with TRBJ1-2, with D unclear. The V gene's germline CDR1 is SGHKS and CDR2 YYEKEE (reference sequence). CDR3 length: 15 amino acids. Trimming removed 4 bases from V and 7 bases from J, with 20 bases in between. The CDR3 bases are TGTGCCAGCAGCAGCCCAGAGGGCTTCGCAGTTGGCTACACCTTC. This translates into CASSSPEGFAVGYTF.

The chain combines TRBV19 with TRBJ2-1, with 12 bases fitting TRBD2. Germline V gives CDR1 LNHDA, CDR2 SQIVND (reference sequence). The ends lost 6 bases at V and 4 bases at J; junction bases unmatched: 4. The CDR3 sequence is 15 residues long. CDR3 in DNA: TGTGCCAGTAGGACTAGCGGGGGAGGGTACAATGAGCAGTTCTTC. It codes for CASRTSGGGYNEQFF.

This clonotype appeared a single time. The chain's CDR3 is CAISDPRGQGPNTEAFF. The CDR3 bases are TGTGCCATCAGTGATCCGCGGGGCCAGGGACCAAACACTGAAGCTTTCTTT. The chain is built from TRBV10-3 and TRBJ1-1, with D tentatively TRBD1 (5 bases). V was shortened by 3 bases and J by 2 bases, with 19 bases between the two germline ends. Germline V gene data show CDR1 as ENHRY and CDR2 as SYGVKD. This CDR3 has 17 amino acids.

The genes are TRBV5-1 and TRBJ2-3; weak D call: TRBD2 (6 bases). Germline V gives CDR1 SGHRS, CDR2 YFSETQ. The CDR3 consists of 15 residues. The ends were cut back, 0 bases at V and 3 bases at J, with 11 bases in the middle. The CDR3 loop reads CASSLDGTETDTQYF. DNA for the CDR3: TGCGCCAGCAGCTTGGACGGGACTGAGACAGATACGCAGTATTTT.

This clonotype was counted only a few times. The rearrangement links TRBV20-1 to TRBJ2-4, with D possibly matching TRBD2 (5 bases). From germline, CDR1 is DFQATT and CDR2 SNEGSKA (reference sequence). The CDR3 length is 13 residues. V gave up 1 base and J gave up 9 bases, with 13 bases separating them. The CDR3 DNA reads TGCAGTGCTAGAGTGACTACGCAAAGCATTCAGTACTTC. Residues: CSARVTTQSIQYF.